This T cell receptor (beta chain) derives from a study of blood T cell repertoires in COVID-19 (dated by TCRdb to the early 2020s). With regard to the full study: The collaborator samples originated in the United States, Italy and Spain and spanned the acute and convalescent phases of COVID-19. The prospective study material was composed of cDNA or gDNA derived from T cells, B-cell-depleted T cells, or PBMCs. Deeply sampled blood TCRbeta repertoires from subjects exposed to, actively infected with, or recovered from COVID-19 were included in the dataset. Nearly every sample came with metadata listing a de-identified subject ID, COVID-19 status, age in years and sex. Samples came from the ongoing ImmuneRACE study (first 160 participants) plus 1,254 subjects from 6 global collaborators. Where HLA class I and class II types were available, the types were taken from metadata supplied by the sample provider, not from assay-based typing. The repertoires were made available in a free public database intended to serve as a resource for research on the immune response to SARS-CoV-2. Study-wide findings and limitations: The amount of clinical and demographic metadata varied by source and participant and was provided uncurated.

V drops 5 bases and J drops 8 bases, leaving 15 bases in between. Counted from cysteine to phenylalanine, this CDR3 has 13 amino acids. Of all the DNA, just the CDR3 is kept, 39 bases in frame from base 1. Looking up the germline V gene (reference sequence) yields CDR1 MNHEY and CDR2 SMNVEV. TCRbeta CDR3 regions were amplified from genomic DNA using the immunoSEQ Assay, a bias-controlled multiplex PCR. Per the source publication's procedure: Within the assay, amplification of reference gene primers was used to estimate how many nucleated cells each sample contained. Sequence reads were collapsed and filtered to measure the absolute abundance of every unique TCRbeta CDR3 rearrangement. For each sample, productive Simpson clonality was calculated as the square root of Simpson's diversity index across productive rearrangements. Sourced from immuneACCESS, this table was stored by TCRdb with only in-frame sequences that have V and J called. A share of the clones is absent; for the studies checked, an unresolved V gene accounts for under half, and the remainder has no known explanation. The D gene and trimming were derived from the DNA, and the V and J assignments and clone size from that table. In this sample the table shows roughly 190,000 clones, 88% of which occur a single time. Under 6.5% of the sample is taken by the ten largest.

Each collaborating institution followed its own protocols to collect whole blood in K2EDTA tubes. For TCRbeta analysis, collaborators shipped samples as frozen whole blood, isolated PBMCs, or DNA extracted from either of those sample types. As regards this clone: Its antigen remains undetermined. No quality values exist for individual bases; no much larger clone is one base distant.

Specimen: peripheral blood. The TCR was taken from a man aged 35 to 55 with active or convalescent COVID-19. Here the chain combines TRBV27 and TRBJ1-2; the D gene is unclear. Read as DNA, the sequence is TGTGCCAGCAGTCGGGAGAGTGGGTTAGGCTACACCTTC. The encoded protein is CASSRESGLGYTF.